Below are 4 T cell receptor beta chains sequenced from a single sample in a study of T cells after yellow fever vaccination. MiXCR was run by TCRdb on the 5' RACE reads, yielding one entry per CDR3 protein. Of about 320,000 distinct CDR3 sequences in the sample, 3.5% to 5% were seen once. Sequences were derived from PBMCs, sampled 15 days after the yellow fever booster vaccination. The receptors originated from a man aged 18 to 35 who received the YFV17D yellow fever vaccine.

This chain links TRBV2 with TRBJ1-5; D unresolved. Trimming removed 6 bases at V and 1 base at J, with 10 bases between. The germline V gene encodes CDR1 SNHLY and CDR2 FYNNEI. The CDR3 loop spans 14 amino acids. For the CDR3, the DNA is TGTGCCAGCAGCGGCGCTAGGAGCAATCAGCCCCAGCATTTT. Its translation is CASSGARSNQPQHF.

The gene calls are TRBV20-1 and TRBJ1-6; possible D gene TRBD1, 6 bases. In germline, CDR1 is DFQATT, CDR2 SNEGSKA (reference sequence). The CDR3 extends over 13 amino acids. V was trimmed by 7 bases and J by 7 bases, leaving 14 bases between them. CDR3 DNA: TGCAGTGTCAGACAAGGGGGGAATTCACCCCTCCACTTT. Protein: CSVRQGGNSPLHF.

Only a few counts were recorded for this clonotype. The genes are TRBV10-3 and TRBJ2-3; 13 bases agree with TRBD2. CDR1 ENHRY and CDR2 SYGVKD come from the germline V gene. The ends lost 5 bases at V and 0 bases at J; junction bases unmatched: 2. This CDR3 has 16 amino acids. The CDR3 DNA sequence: TGTGCCATCAGTCGACTAGCGGGGGGAAGCACAGATACGCAGTATTTT. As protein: CAISRLAGGSTDTQYF.

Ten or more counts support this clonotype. The CDR3 loop reads CASMVDRGTDTQYF. The CDR3 DNA sequence: TGTGCCAGCATGGTGGACAGGGGCACAGATACGCAGTATTTT. The gene calls are TRBV2 and TRBJ2-3; 8 positions agree with TRBD1. The V and J ends lost 7 bases and 1 base, in that order; junction bases with no gene match: 4. The germline gives CDR1 SNHLY, CDR2 FYNNEI. CDR3 length equals 14 residues.